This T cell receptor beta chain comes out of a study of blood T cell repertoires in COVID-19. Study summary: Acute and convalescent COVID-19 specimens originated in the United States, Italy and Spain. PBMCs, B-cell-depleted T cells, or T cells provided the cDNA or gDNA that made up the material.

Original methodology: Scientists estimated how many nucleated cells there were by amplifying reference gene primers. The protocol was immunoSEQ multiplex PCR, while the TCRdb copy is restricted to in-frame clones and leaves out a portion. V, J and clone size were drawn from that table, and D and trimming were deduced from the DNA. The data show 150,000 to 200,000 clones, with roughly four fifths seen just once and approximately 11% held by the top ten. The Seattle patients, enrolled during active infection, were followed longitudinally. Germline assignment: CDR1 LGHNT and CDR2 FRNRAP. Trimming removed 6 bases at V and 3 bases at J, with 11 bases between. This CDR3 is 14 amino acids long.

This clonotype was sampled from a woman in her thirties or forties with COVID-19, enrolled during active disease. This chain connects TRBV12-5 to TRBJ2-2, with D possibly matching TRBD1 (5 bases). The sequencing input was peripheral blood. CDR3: CASGPTTDTGELFF. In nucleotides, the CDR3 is TGTGCTAGTGGACCCACGACAGACACCGGGGAGCTGTTTTTT. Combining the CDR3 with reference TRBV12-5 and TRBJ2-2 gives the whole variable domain DARVTQTPRHKVTEMGQEVTMRCQPILGHNTVFWYRQTMMQGLELLAYFRNRAPLDDSGMPKDRFSAEMPDATLATLKIQPSEPRDSAVYFCASGPTTDTGELFFGEGSRLTVL.